Here is one TCR beta chain with its context. What antigen it recognizes has not been identified. No quality values exist for individual bases; no much larger clone is one base distant. The sample is drawn from a study of blood T cells in healthy people across ages (dated by TCRdb to between 2014 and 2016). For the study in its entirety: In model experiments, template switching captured roughly one uniquely barcoded TCR beta cDNA molecule for every two T cells. Using deep sequencing normalized with unique cDNA molecular identifiers, the study measured how TCR beta repertoire diversity changes with age. The donors were divided into four age groups: young (average around 17 years), middle-aged (under 40), aged (about 56) and long-lived (around 80). Two additional independent replicas of 1 million unique cDNA reads from the same blood draw were analyzed for two donors (one aged 18 to 29 and one aged 80 or older).

Germline trimming: 6 bases from V, 6 bases from J; junction bases outside gene matches: 15. Inclusive of the bounding cysteine and phenylalanine, the CDR3 is 16 residues long. The kept DNA is CDR3 alone, 48 bases in frame from the first base. The germline V gene encodes CDR1 SEHNR and CDR2 FQNEAQ (reference sequence). Library preparation employed 5' RACE. Instrument on record: Illumina HiSeq 2500. A second roughly 6 to 12 cycle PCR used a sample-barcoded 5' primer and a J-beta primer mix. A unique molecular identifier was introduced onto each TCR beta cDNA molecule by a template-switch 5' adaptor carrying 12 random nucleotides. Each sample yielded at least 2.5 million CDR3-containing paired-end reads. First-strand cDNA was synthesized from all RNA with the Mint cDNA synthesis kit, primed by a TRBC-specific oligonucleotide. Following uracil-DNA glycosylase treatment, all cDNA underwent a first 18-cycle PCR with the universal primers M1SS and BC2_uni_R. Per the source publication's procedure: Normalization of each sample was performed by random selection of 1 million high-quality reads, each carrying a distinct molecular identifier. Instead of being binned into consensus sequences, reads that shared molecular identifiers were thrown out. MiTCR, run with a Q25 quality threshold and the strictest error-elimination algorithm, handled CDR3 identification, clonotype clustering and error correction. A nonparametric unseen species model with Euler transformation was used to estimate lower-bound total TCR beta diversity. TCRdb reprocessed the public reads (quality trimming at Q25 with fastp, clone calling with MiXCR) and kept in-frame beta chains. Here each entry gathers all rows of one CDR3 protein and keeps the most common genes and DNA. The V and J calls shown here were made by TCRdb, not taken from the authors' results. Within this sample are over 500,000 distinct CDR3 sequences, with roughly a quarter of them counted one time only. The ten largest clones capture 3.6% of the sample.

The full study reports these points: As age increased, observed TCR beta diversity per million T cells dropped in a roughly linear way, and a significant reduction was already evident by age roughly 40. Total diversity estimates from one million sequenced T cells were considered lower bounds and underestimates. Compared with the aged group, the long-lived group had more naive CD4+ T cells, fewer expanded clones and increased TCR diversity, a pattern suggesting age selection. Bulk unsorted PBMC profiling prevented conclusive comparison of naive and antigen-experienced compartments. There was a strong correlation between observed TCR beta diversity and the percentage of naive T cells measured by flow cytometry. Donor CMV infection status was unknown, potentially confounding age-related changes in expanded clonotypes.

The 39 donors, aged about 6 to 95 years, were systemically healthy Caucasian individuals from Russia. Each donor gave 8 to 10 milliliters of peripheral blood, drawn into EDTA-treated Vacutainer tubes. PBMCs were isolated by Ficoll-Paque density-gradient centrifugation, with at least 6 million obtained per sample. Trizol reagent was used to extract total RNA from PBMCs, with at least 5 micrograms per sample. For every donor, an aliquot of PBMCs went through flow cytometry to measure the percentages of naive CD45RAhigh/CD27high T cells. These data are also associated with another study on T cells of mothers and their children. Taken from the second paper: Nine systemically healthy Caucasian individuals served as donors, namely three mothers together with their six children. cDNA synthesis consumed the entire amount of extracted RNA, loaded at approximately 1.6 ug RNA in each 15 ul reaction. In the second PCR, the M1S primer introduced both the sample barcodes and 2-4 random nucleotides. Over 8 million TCR beta CDR3 reads were obtained for each mother, and millions of reads were obtained for each child. Thymic selection shapes the output of TCR recombination in a similar way in related and unrelated pairs, and inherited differences have a minor effect. Normalized repertoire overlap in related mother-child pairs was always slightly higher than in unrelated mother-child pairs, but the difference was never significant. No persistent microchimeric T cell clones were found, with a detection sensitivity of 75 to 100 clones per million clonotypes. In the study, deep NGS was used to compare the TCR beta repertoires of mothers and children, and features distinguishing related mother-child pairs from unrelated individuals were sought. The mean age was about 37 +/- 4 years for the mothers and around 10 +/- 4 years for the children. After adapter ligation with NEBNext reagents, the libraries were sequenced on Illumina HiSeq 2000 with 100+100 nt paired-end reads. To prevent cross-contamination, the mother and child libraries were prepared one month apart and sequenced in separate runs. For each donor, somewhere between 500,000 and 2,000,000 distinct TCR beta clonotypes were identified. Naive TCR beta clonotypes were estimated from low-frequency clonotypes matched to each donor's FACS-determined naive share, without sorting.

The sample was blood. The chain joins TRBV7-9 to TRBJ1-2; 8 central nucleotides agree with TRBD1. The TCR sequence derives from a boy between 2 and 15 years old in good health. The encoded CDR3 is CASSFGGDRPWDGYTF. The DNA is TGTGCCAGCAGTTTCGGGGGGGACAGGCCTTGGGATGGCTACACCTTC.